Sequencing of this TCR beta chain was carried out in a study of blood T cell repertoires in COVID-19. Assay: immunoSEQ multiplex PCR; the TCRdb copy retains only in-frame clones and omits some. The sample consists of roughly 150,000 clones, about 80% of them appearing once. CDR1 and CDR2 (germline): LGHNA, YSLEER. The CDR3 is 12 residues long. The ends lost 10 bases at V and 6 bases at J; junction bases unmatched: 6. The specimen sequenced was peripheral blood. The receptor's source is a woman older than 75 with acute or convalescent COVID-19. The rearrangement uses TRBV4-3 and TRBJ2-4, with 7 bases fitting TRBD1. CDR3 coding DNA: TGCGCCACCCAGGGGGATGGAAACATTCAGTACTTC. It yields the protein CATQGDGNIQYF.